Listed here are 25 T cell receptor beta chains from one sample, sequenced in a study of PD-L1 blockade in urothelial cancer. Profiled with immunoSEQ multiplex PCR; TCRdb holds only in-frame clones, not every one. Of roughly 100,000 clones in the sample, about 85% were seen once. This specimen consisted of PBMCs, obtained around atezolizumab (anti-PD-L1) treatment. All receptors derive from a man aged 45-60 years with urothelial cancer.

The chain has TRBV27 and TRBJ2-1, with 12 nucleotides matching TRBD2. This CDR3 contains 18 residues. The junction had 11 bases not matched to a gene; V was cut back by 8 bases and J by 0 bases. Germline CDR1 MNHEY, CDR2 SMNVEV (reference sequence). CDR3 sequence: CASRLGLAGGFSYNEQFF. CDR3 in DNA: TGTGCCAGCCGATTAGGCCTAGCGGGAGGGTTCTCCTACAATGAGCAGTTCTTC.

The chain combines TRBV6-6 with TRBJ1-1; D remains unclear. V was trimmed by 6 bases and J by 3 bases, leaving 11 bases between them. Germline assignment: CDR1 MNHNY and CDR2 SVGAGI (reference sequence). The CDR3 extends over 13 amino acids. For the CDR3, the DNA is TGTGCCAGCAGCCTATCAGGATACACTGAAGCTTTCTTT. Its translation is CASSLSGYTEAFF.

The chain has TRBV5-6 and TRBJ2-5; TRBD1 is a possible D gene (5 bases). V lost 0 bases and J lost 13, with 13 bases in between. This CDR3 comprises 12 residues. Germline lookup yields CDR1 SGHDT and CDR2 YYEEEE. The CDR3 nucleotides read TGTGCCAGCAGCTTGGCCGGCTTTCAGGGGTACTTC. Translating it yields CASSLAGFQGYF. Filled out from reference TRBV5-6 and TRBJ2-5, the complete variable domain reads DAGVTQSPTHLIKTRGQQVTLRCSPKSGHDTVSWYQQALGQGPQFIFQYYEEEERQRGNFPDRFSGHQFPNYSSELNVNALLLGDSALYLCASSLAGFQGYFGPGTRLLVL.

V and J are TRBV7-2 and TRBJ2-7; 9 nucleotides agree with TRBD2. CDR1 SGHTA and CDR2 FQGNSA come from the germline V gene. The CDR3 extends over 18 amino acids. Losses at the gene ends were 2 bases for V and 4 bases for J; bases not matched to a gene: 15. The CDR3 DNA follows: TGTGCCAGCAGCTTATTGGGGGATAGCGGGAGTCGGGCGTACGAGCAGTACTTC. It yields the protein CASSLLGDSGSRAYEQYF. Based on the CDR3 plus reference TRBV7-2 and TRBJ2-7, the full variable domain is GAGVSQSPSNKVTEKGKDVELRCDPISGHTALYWYRQSLGQGLEFLIYFQGNSAPDKSGLPSDRFSAERTGGSVSTLTIQRTQQEDSAVYLCASSLLGDSGSRAYEQYFGPGTRLTVT.

The chain has TRBV12-2 and TRBJ1-4; TRBD1, the table's D call, lacks a check against the DNA. TRBV12-2 is annotated as a pseudogene. The CDR3 is 20 residues long. The CDR3 bases are TGTGCAAGTCGCTTAGAGGGTTTCGAACAGGTATCGGCAACTAATGAAAAACTGTTTTTT. Amino acids: CASRLEGFEQVSATNEKLFF.

The chain combines TRBV9 with TRBJ2-2, with D uncertain. CDR1 is SGDLS and CDR2 is YYNGEE in the germline V gene. The CDR3 runs 13 residues. Trimming took off 3 bases at V and 5 bases at J, with 8 bases between the two ends. CDR3 residues: CASSGVVTGELFF. In DNA form, the CDR3 reads TGTGCCAGCAGCGGTGTCGTGACCGGGGAGCTGTTTTTT.

This clone was observed a handful of times. This chain joins TRBV6-1 and TRBJ1-1, with a weak D call TRBD1 (5 bases). In germline, CDR1 is MNHNS, CDR2 SASEGT. V was cut by 4 bases and J by 0 bases, with 9 bases left in between. This CDR3 region has 14 residues. CDR3 region: CASSGQGLNTEAFF. The CDR3, as DNA: TGTGCCAGCAGTGGTCAGGGATTGAACACTGAAGCTTTCTTT.

The chain links TRBV5-1 to TRBJ2-1, with 11 bases that match TRBD2. Germline CDR1 and CDR2: SGHRS and YFSETQ. This CDR3 has 16 amino acids. With V trimmed by 3 bases and J by 3 bases, 5 bases remained unmatched. The CDR3 spells CASSSTSGGIYNEQFF. CDR3 DNA: TGCGCCAGCAGCTCTACTAGCGGGGGTATCTACAATGAGCAGTTCTTC.

This chain's CDR3 is CASSLGTSGSLETQYF. CDR3 bases: TGCGCCAGCAGCTTAGGGACTAGCGGGAGTCTCGAGACGCAGTATTTT. The chain links TRBV5-1 to TRBJ2-3, with TRBD2 matching over 14 bases. Losses at the gene ends were 2 bases for V and 9 bases for J; bases not matched to a gene: 8. Germline values: CDR1 SGHRS, CDR2 YFSETQ. This CDR3 spans 16 amino acids.

V usage is TRBV4-2 and J usage is TRBJ2-5, with 8 bases that match TRBD2. V dropped 4 bases and J dropped 4; count of bases not matched to a gene: 8. Germline V gene lookup returns CDR1 LGHNA and CDR2 YNFKEQ. The CDR3 has 15 residues. The CDR3 nucleotides are TGTGCCAGCAGCCCTAGCGAGCGGGAGTCAGAGACCCAGTACTTC. Residues: CASSPSERESETQYF.

The chain couples TRBV9 to TRBJ1-1, with D perhaps matching TRBD1 (6 bases). The CDR3 sequence is 14 residues long. Germline CDR1 is SGDLS and CDR2 is YYNGEE. Trimming shortened V by 1 base and J by 1 base, and 8 bases separated the two germline ends. CDR3 bases: TGTGCCAGCAGCGTACGGGACAAGAACACTGAAGCTTTCTTT. This encodes CASSVRDKNTEAFF. Based on the CDR3 plus reference TRBV9 and TRBJ1-1, the full variable domain is DSGVTQTPKHLITATGQRVTLRCSPRSGDLSVYWYQQSLDQGLQFLIQYYNGEERAKGNILERFSAQQFPDLHSELNLSSLELGDSALYFCASSVRDKNTEAFFGQGTRLTVV.

The rearrangement uses TRBV19 and TRBJ2-7, with D possibly being TRBD2 (5 bases). The CDR3 is 12 residues long. Germline CDR1 reads LNHDA; CDR2 reads SQIVND (reference sequence). Trimming removed 7 bases from V and 12 bases from J, with 19 bases in between. The CDR3 spells CASTDWSWRLYF. As DNA, the CDR3 is TGTGCCAGTACGGACTGGTCCTGGAGGTTGTACTTC.

The CDR3, as DNA: TGCGCCAGCAGCCCCGCCTCGGACAGGTCCTACGAGCAGTACTTC. This encodes CASSPASDRSYEQYF. The J gene is TRBJ2-7, the V gene TRBV5-1; 7 nucleotides agree with TRBD1. The CDR3 covers 15 residues. Germline values: CDR1 SGHRS, CDR2 YFSETQ. Trimming at V came to 4 bases and at J to 1 base, leaving 8 bases not matched to a gene.

There are a few counts of this clone. The gene calls are TRBV5-6 and TRBJ1-1, with 11 bases matching TRBD1. The germline V gene has CDR1 SGHDT and CDR2 YYEEEE. The V segment lost 4 bases and the J segment 4 bases; nucleotides outside the gene matches: 6. The CDR3 totals 15 residues. CDR3 DNA: TGTGCCAGCAGCGGGGGCGGGACAGGGGGCACTGAAGCTTTCTTT. It yields the protein CASSGGGTGGTEAFF.

The chain recombines TRBV7-9 with TRBJ1-6; D is undetermined. Trimming took off 5 bases at V and 0 bases at J, with 11 bases between the two ends. CDR1 is SEHNR, CDR2 FQNEAQ, per germline (reference sequence). The CDR3 is 16 amino acids. In DNA form, the CDR3 reads TGTGCCAGCAGCCCCGGGGAGAGCTCCTATAATTCACCCCTCCACTTT. This codes for CASSPGESSYNSPLHF.

This rearrangement joins TRBV11-2 to TRBJ2-7; D not resolved. Trimming shortened V by 2 bases and J by 0 bases, and 14 bases separated the two germline ends. The CDR3 has 16 residues. Looked up from germline, CDR1 is SGHAT and CDR2 is FQNNGV. CDR3 coding DNA: TGTGCCAGCAGCTTAACCGACGGGTTCCGCTCCTACGAGCAGTACTTC. Protein sequence: CASSLTDGFRSYEQYF.

The sample holds one count of this clone. This chain links TRBV15 with TRBJ2-1; 11 nucleotides agree with TRBD2. CDR1 is LNHNV and CDR2 is YYDKDF in the germline V gene (reference sequence). The CDR3 extends over 15 amino acids. V dropped 1 base and J dropped 5; count of bases not matched to a gene: 1. The CDR3 sequence: CATSRGGLADNEQFF. In DNA, the CDR3 is TGTGCCACCAGCAGAGGGGGACTAGCGGACAATGAGCAGTTCTTC.

The sample holds a few counts of this clone. This chain connects TRBV5-4 to TRBJ2-1; D ambiguous. There are 13 residues in the CDR3. Germline V gene lookup returns CDR1 SGHNT and CDR2 YYREEE (reference sequence). V was clipped by 1 base and J by 10 bases, with 12 bases between them. CDR3 loop: CASSLKSVPEQFF. In DNA form, the CDR3 reads TGTGCCAGCAGCTTGAAGTCGGTACCAGAGCAGTTCTTC.

The chain is built from TRBV30 and TRBJ1-2; 10 positions agree with TRBD1. V lost 6 bases, J lost 4 bases, and 17 bases stayed unmatched. CDR1 is GTSNPN, CDR2 SVGIG, per germline (reference sequence). This CDR3 is built from 17 residues. The CDR3 sequence: CACQSRDRGLAPYGYTF. The CDR3 nucleotides read TGTGCCTGCCAAAGCCGGGACAGGGGACTAGCCCCCTATGGCTACACCTTC.

The gene calls are TRBV5-3 and TRBJ2-1; no reliable D call. TRBV5-3 is placed among ORFs of uncertain function. Trimming pared 4 bases from V and 0 bases from J, leaving 14 bases between. The CDR3 loop spans 16 amino acids. The CDR3 nucleotides are TGTGCCAGAAGCCCCCCGTACTTTATCTCCTACAATGAGCAGTTCTTC. Translating gives CARSPPYFISYNEQFF.

The rearrangement joins TRBV5-1 to TRBJ2-3; 7 nucleotides match TRBD2. Germline V lookup: CDR1 SGHRS, CDR2 YFSETQ. Germline trimming cut 1 base from V and 4 bases from J; bases unmatched to any gene: 3. This CDR3 spans 14 amino acids. Here the CDR3 DNA reads TGCGCCAGCAGCTTGAGTCTAGCGGCAGATACGCAGTATTTT. Protein: CASSLSLAADTQYF.

As to this clone: A junction boundary mismatches the germline segment, possibly from a read error. The chain links TRBV7-9 to TRBJ1-1, with 7 bases aligning to TRBD1. The CDR3 contains 15 residues. Germline lookup yields CDR1 SEHNR and CDR2 FQNEAQ (reference sequence). Here the CDR3 DNA reads TGTGCCAGCAGCGTAGCAGGGGGAGGGGACACTGAAGCTTTCTTT. Its protein is CASSVAGGGDTEAFF. Full variable domain (remainder filled in from reference TRBV7-9 and TRBJ1-1): DTGVSQNPRHKITKRGQNVTFRCDPISEHNRLYWYRQTLGQGPEFLTYFQNEAQLEKSRLLSDRFSAERPKGSFSTLEIQRTEQGDSAMYLCASSVAGGGDTEAFFGQGTRLTVV.

The J gene is TRBJ2-1, the V gene TRBV14; no reliable D call. V lost 0 bases and J 6 bases, leaving 12 bases between the germline ends. The CDR3 totals 15 residues. Looked up from germline, CDR1 is SGHDN and CDR2 is FVKESK. CDR3 nucleotides: TGTGCCAGCAGCCAAGATCTATCCGTTCCCAATGAGCAGTTCTTC. Amino acids: CASSQDLSVPNEQFF.

The CDR3 sequence: CASRPYPSPNTEAFF. In DNA, the CDR3 is TGTGCCAGCAGGCCCTACCCCTCGCCAAACACTGAAGCTTTCTTT. The V and J genes are TRBV7-3 and TRBJ1-1, with D uncertain. The CDR3 length is 15 residues. Trimming removed 6 bases at V and 2 bases at J, with 16 bases between. The germline V gene encodes CDR1 SGHTA and CDR2 FQGTGA.

V is TRBV28 and J is TRBJ2-1; 10 bases fit TRBD2. The length of the CDR3 is 16 residues. With V trimmed by 3 bases and J by 2 bases, 4 bases remained unmatched. Per the germline V gene, CDR1 is MDHEN and CDR2 is SYDVKM. Here the CDR3 reads CASSFFGLAAYNEQFF. Here the CDR3 DNA reads TGTGCCAGCAGTTTCTTCGGACTAGCGGCCTACAATGAGCAGTTCTTC.